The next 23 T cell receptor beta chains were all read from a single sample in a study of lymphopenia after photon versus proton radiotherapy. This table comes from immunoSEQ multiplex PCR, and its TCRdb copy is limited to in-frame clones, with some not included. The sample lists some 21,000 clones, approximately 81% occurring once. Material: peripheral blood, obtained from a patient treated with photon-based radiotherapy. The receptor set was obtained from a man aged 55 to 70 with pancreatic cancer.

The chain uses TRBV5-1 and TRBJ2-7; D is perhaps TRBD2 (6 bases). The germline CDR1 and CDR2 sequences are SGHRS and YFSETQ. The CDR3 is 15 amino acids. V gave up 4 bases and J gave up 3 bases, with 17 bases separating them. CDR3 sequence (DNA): TGCGCCAGCAGCCCCCGGTCCTTGGGACTCTACGAGCAGTACTTC. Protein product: CASSPRSLGLYEQYF.

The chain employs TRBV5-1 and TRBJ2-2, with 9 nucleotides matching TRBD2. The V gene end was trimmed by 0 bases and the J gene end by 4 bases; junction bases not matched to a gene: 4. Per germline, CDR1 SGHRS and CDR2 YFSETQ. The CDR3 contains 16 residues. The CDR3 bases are TGCGCCAGCAGCTTGGTTGCGGGGGGGCCCACCGGGGAGCTGTTTTTT. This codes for CASSLVAGGPTGELFF.

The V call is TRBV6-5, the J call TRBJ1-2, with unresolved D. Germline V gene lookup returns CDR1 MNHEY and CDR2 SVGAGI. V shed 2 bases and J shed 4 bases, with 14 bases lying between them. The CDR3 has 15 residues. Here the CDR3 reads CASSYNPQPSYGYTF. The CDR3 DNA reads TGTGCCAGCAGTTACAACCCCCAACCCTCCTATGGCTACACCTTC.

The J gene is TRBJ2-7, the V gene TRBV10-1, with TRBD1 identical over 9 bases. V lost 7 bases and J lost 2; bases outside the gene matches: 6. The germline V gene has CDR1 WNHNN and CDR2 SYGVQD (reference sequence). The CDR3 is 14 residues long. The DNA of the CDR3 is TGCGCCAGCAAGGACAGGGGCCAGACCTACGAGCAGTACTTC. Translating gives CASKDRGQTYEQYF.

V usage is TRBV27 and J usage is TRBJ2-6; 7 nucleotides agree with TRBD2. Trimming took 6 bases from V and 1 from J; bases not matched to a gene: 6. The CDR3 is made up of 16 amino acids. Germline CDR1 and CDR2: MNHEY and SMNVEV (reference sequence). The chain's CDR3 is CASSAGEGSGANVLTF. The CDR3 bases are TGTGCCAGCAGCGCCGGGGAGGGATCTGGGGCCAACGTCCTGACTTTC.

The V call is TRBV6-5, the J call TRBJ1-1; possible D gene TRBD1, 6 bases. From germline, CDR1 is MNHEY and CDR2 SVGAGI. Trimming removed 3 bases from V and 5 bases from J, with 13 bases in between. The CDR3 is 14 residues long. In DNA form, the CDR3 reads TGTGCCAGCAGTTATGGGGGGGCAGCGACTGAAGCTTTCTTT. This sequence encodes CASSYGGAATEAFF.

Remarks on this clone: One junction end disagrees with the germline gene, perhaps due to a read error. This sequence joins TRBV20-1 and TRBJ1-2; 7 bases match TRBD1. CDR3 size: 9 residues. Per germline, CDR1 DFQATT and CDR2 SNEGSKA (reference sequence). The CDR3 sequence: CSAGQSTVF. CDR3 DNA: TGCAGTGCGGGACAGTCTACGGTCTTC.

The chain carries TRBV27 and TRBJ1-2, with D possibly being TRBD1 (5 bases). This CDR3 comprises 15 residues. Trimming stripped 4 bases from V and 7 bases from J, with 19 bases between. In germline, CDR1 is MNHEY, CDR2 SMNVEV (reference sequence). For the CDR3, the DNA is TGTGCCAGCAGTTCGGGTGACAGCCTAGATGGTGGCTACACCTTC. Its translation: CASSSGDSLDGGYTF.

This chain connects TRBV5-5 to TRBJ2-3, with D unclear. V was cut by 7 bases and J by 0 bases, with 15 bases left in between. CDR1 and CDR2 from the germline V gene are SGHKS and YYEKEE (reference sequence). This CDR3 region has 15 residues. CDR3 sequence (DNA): TGTGCCAGCGCACCGAAGGCTTCTAGCACAGATACGCAGTATTTT. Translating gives CASAPKASSTDTQYF.

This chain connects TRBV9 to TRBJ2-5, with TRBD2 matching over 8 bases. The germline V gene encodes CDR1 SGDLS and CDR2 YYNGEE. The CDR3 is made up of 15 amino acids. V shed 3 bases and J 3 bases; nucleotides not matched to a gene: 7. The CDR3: CASSARTGGKETQYF. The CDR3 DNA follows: TGTGCCAGCAGCGCCCGAACGGGGGGGAAAGAGACCCAGTACTTC.

The CDR3 spells CASSLNAGVAFF. CDR3 in DNA: TGTGCCAGCAGTCTCAACGCGGGTGTAGCTTTCTTT. The V gene is TRBV6-6, the J gene TRBJ1-1; D is unresolved. The germline V gene has CDR1 MNHNY and CDR2 SVGAGI (reference sequence). The CDR3 runs to 12 residues. V was shortened by 5 bases and J by 10 bases, with 14 bases between the two germline ends.

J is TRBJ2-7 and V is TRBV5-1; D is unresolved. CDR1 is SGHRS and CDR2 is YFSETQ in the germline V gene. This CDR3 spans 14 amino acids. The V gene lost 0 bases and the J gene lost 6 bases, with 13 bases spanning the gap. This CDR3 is CASSLGVGFTEQYF. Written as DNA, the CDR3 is TGCGCCAGCAGCTTGGGGGTTGGATTTACCGAGCAGTACTTC.

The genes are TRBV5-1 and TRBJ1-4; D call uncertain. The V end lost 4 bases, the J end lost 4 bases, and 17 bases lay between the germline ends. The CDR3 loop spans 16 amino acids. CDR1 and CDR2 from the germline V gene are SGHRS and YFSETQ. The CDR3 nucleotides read TGCGCCAGCAGCCCTGGAGTCCAGACTGTTAATGAAAAACTGTTTTTT. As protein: CASSPGVQTVNEKLFF. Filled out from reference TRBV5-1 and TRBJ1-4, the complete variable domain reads KAGVTQTPRYLIKTRGQQVTLSCSPISGHRSVSWYQQTPGQGLQFLFEYFSETQRNKGNFPGRFSGRQFSNSRSEMNVSTLELGDSALYLCASSPGVQTVNEKLFFGSGTQLSVL.

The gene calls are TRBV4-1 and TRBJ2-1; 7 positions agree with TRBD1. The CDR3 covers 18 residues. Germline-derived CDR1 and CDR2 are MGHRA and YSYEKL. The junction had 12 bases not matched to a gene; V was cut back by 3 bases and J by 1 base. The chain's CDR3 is CASSHDLWTGASYNEQFF. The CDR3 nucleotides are TGCGCCAGCAGCCACGATCTCTGGACAGGTGCGTCCTACAATGAGCAGTTCTTC.

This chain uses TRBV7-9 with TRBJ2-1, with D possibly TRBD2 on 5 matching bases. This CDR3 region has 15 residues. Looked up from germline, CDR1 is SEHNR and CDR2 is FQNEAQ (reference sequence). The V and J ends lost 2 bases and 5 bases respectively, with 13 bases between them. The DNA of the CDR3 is TGTGCCAGCAGCTTAATATCGGGGTTACACAATGAGCAGTTCTTC. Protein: CASSLISGLHNEQFF.

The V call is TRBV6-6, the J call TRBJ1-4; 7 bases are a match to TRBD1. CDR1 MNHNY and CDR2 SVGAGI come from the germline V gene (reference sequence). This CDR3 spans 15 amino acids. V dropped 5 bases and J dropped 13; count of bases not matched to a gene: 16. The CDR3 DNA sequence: TGTGCCAGCAGTGCGCAACAGGGGTATCCGGGAGGACTGTTTTTT. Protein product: CASSAQQGYPGGLFF.

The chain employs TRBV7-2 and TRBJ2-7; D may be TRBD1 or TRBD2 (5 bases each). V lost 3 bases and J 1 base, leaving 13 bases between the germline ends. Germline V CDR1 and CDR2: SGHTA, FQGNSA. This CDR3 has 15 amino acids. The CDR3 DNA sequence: TGTGCCAGCAGCTTCAGGGACGGCGGATCCTACGAGCAGTACTTC. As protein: CASSFRDGGSYEQYF.

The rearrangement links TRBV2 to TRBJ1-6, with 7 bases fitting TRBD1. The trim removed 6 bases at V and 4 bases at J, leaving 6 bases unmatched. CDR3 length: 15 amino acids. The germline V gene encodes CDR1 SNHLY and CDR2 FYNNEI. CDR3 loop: CASRVIQGYNSPLHF. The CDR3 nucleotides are TGTGCCAGCAGAGTGATACAGGGGTATAATTCACCCCTCCACTTT.

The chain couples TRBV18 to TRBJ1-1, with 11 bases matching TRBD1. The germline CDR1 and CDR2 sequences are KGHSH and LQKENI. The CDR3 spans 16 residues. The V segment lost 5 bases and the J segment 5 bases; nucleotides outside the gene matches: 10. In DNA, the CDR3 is TGTGCCAGCTCAGAGAGGACAGGGGGCTGGGTGACTGAAGCTTTCTTT. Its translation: CASSERTGGWVTEAFF.

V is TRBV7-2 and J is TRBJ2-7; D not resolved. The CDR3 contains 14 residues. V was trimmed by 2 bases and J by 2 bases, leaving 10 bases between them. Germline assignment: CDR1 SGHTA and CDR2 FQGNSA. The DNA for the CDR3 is TGTGCCAGCAGCTTACGGACCCTTGCCTACGAGCAGTACTTC. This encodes CASSLRTLAYEQYF.

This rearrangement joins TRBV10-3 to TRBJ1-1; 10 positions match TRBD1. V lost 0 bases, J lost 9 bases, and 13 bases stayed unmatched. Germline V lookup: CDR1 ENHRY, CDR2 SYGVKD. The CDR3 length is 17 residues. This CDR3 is CAISESVWQPGQGKAFF. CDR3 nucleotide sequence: TGTGCCATCAGTGAGTCGGTATGGCAGCCGGGACAGGGGAAAGCTTTCTTT.

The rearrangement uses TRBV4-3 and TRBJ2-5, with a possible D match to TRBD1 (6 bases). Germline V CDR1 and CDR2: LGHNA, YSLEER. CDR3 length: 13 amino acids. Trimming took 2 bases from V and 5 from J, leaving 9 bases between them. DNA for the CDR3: TGCGCCAGCAGCCAATACAGGGTTGAGACCCAGTACTTC. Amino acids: CASSQYRVETQYF.

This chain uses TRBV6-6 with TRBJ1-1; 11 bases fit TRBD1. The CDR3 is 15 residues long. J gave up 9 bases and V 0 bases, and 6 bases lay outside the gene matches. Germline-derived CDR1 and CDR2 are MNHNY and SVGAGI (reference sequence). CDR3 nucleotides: TGTGCCAGCAGTTACTCCGCCGGGACAGGGGGAAAAGCTTTCTTT. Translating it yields CASSYSAGTGGKAFF.